A single sample gave rise to the 6 T cell receptor beta chains below, sequenced in a study of control samples from healthy donors and cancer patients. TCRdb's copy holds only in-frame clones and misses some; the assay was immunoSEQ multiplex PCR. The table has 400,000 to 450,000 clones, more than 80% seen once; the top ten hold around 6.4%. The sequencing sample was made of PBMCs. The receptors originated from a man between 35 and 55 years old with head and neck cancer.

The genes are TRBV5-1 and TRBJ1-1; the D is unclear. Germline V gene data show CDR1 as SGHRS and CDR2 as YFSETQ. The CDR3 sequence is 14 residues long. The V end lost 4 bases, the J end lost 2 bases, and 12 bases lay between the germline ends. CDR3 bases: TGCGCCAGCAGCACCGGTGCGGTCAACACTGAAGCTTTCTTT. This codes for CASSTGAVNTEAFF.

The chain combines TRBV7-2 with TRBJ2-1; 7 bases are shared with TRBD2. This CDR3 is 16 amino acids long. Germline CDR1 SGHTA, CDR2 FQGNSA. V trimming: 5 bases; J trimming: 4 bases; junction bases outside the gene matches: 11. The CDR3: CASSNAPGLTYNEQFF. The CDR3 DNA reads as TGTGCCAGCAGCAACGCACCGGGACTAACATACAATGAGCAGTTCTTC.

V is TRBV28 and J is TRBJ1-4; D unresolved. CDR3 length: 17 residues. Germline values: CDR1 MDHEN, CDR2 SYDVKM. With 6 bases removed from V and 0 bases from J, the gap between germline ends came to 17 bases. The CDR3 protein is CASRGTADRATNEKLFF. The DNA for the CDR3 is TGTGCCAGCAGGGGAACCGCGGACCGGGCAACTAATGAAAAACTGTTTTTT.

The chain has TRBV4-2 and TRBJ2-7; a possible D gene is TRBD2 (5 bases). V was pared by 2 bases and J by 6 bases, with 14 bases between. Germline V CDR1 and CDR2: LGHNA, YNFKEQ. The CDR3 spans 14 residues. The CDR3 sequence: CASSQYYGSGEQYF. CDR3 nucleotide sequence: TGTGCCAGCAGCCAATATTATGGGAGCGGCGAGCAGTACTTC.

V and J are TRBV5-5 and TRBJ1-1; a weak D match, TRBD1 (5 bases). Trimming cost V 3 bases and J 3 bases, with 9 bases left between them. The V gene's germline CDR1 is SGHKS and CDR2 YYEKEE (reference sequence). The CDR3 extends over 13 amino acids. Written as DNA, the CDR3 is TGTGCCAGCAGCTGGACACCCCACACTGAAGCTTTCTTT. Residues: CASSWTPHTEAFF.

This chain connects TRBV25-1 to TRBJ2-7; 7 nucleotides agree with TRBD1. From germline, CDR1 is MGHDK and CDR2 SYGVNS. The junction had 5 bases not matched to a gene; V was cut back by 2 bases and J by 1 base. This CDR3 is built from 15 residues. CDR3 nucleotides: TGTGCCAGCAGTGAAGGGTCAGGGGGATCCTACGAGCAGTACTTC. Translating it yields CASSEGSGGSYEQYF.